One and the same sample provided the 21 T cell receptor beta chains below, sequenced in a study of shared clonotypes between healthy human individuals. Data came from immunoSEQ multiplex PCR; TCRdb stores just in-frame clones and leaves some out. There are over a million clones in the sample; around 98% occur only once, and roughly 0.42% lies in the top ten. Sequenced input: naive CD4+ T cells sorted from blood. The subset is: CD45RA+ positively selected. These receptors came from a man younger than 40 in good health.

The CDR3, as DNA: TGTGCCAGCAGCTTAGGACTAGCCTACAATGAGCAGTTCTTC. Protein sequence: CASSLGLAYNEQFF. This rearrangement joins TRBV7-9 to TRBJ2-1, with TRBD2 as a possible D gene (6 bases). Per the germline V gene, CDR1 is SEHNR and CDR2 is FQNEAQ (reference sequence). V was trimmed by 1 base and J by 2 bases, leaving 6 bases between them. The CDR3 runs 14 residues.

The chain links TRBV28 to TRBJ2-5; D possibly corresponds to TRBD2 (5 bases). Germline CDR1 and CDR2: MDHEN and SYDVKM. The CDR3 sequence is 12 residues long. V shed 1 base and J shed 9 bases, with 9 bases lying between them. The CDR3 DNA sequence: TGTGCCAGCAGTTTATTCGAAGCGGCCCAGTACTTC. Its protein is CASSLFEAAQYF.

This clone appeared a single time. The V gene is TRBV5-1, the J gene TRBJ2-1, with 10 bases lining up with TRBD2. J was trimmed by 4 bases and V by 7 bases; bases with no gene match: 8. CDR3 size: 15 residues. Germline CDR1 and CDR2: SGHRS and YFSETQ. The CDR3 loop is CASGEREGPYNEQFF. The CDR3 nucleotides read TGCGCCAGCGGGGAGCGGGAGGGCCCTTACAATGAGCAGTTCTTC. The full variable domain, its missing parts supplied by reference TRBV5-1 and TRBJ2-1, is KAGVTQTPRYLIKTRGQQVTLSCSPISGHRSVSWYQQTPGQGLQFLFEYFSETQRNKGNFPGRFSGRQFSNSRSEMNVSTLELGDSALYLCASGEREGPYNEQFFGPGTRLTVL.

The chain carries TRBV5-1 and TRBJ2-7; the D gene is possibly TRBD1 (6 bases). The V end lost 4 bases, the J end lost 4 bases, and 18 bases lay between the germline ends. This CDR3 region has 15 residues. The V gene's germline CDR1 is SGHRS and CDR2 YFSETQ. CDR3 in DNA: TGCGCCAGCAGCCCTAATGCCGGGACACTTTACGAGCAGTACTTC. The encoded protein is CASSPNAGTLYEQYF.

The J gene is TRBJ2-1, the V gene TRBV2; no clear D gene. V was pared by 2 bases and J by 7 bases, with 18 bases between. Germline-derived CDR1 and CDR2 are SNHLY and FYNNEI. The CDR3 extends over 16 amino acids. CDR3 amino acids: CASSEMWGSRGNEQFF. The CDR3 DNA is TGTGCCAGCAGTGAAATGTGGGGTAGTCGAGGTAATGAGCAGTTCTTC.

The CDR3 loop is CASSQDEAAENYNEQFF. DNA of the CDR3: TGCGCCAGCAGCCAAGACGAAGCAGCGGAGAACTACAATGAGCAGTTCTTC. The chain joins TRBV4-3 to TRBJ2-1; TRBD2 might be the D (5 bases). The germline CDR1 and CDR2 sequences are LGHNA and YSLEER. V lost 0 bases and J lost 3, with 15 bases in between. The length of the CDR3 is 17 residues.

For the CDR3, the DNA is TGTGCCAGCGCCAGCAGCGGGAGGGGGGATGAGCAGTTCTTC. Encoded protein: CASASSGRGDEQFF. The chain links TRBV28 to TRBJ2-1, with 10 positions matching TRBD2. Germline V gives CDR1 MDHEN, CDR2 SYDVKM. This CDR3 region has 14 residues. The junction had 9 bases not matched to a gene; V was cut back by 8 bases and J by 8 bases.

This chain connects TRBV27 to TRBJ1-2, with TRBD1 matching 7 bases. Germline CDR1 MNHEY, CDR2 SMNVEV (reference sequence). V gave up 1 base and J gave up 4 bases; unmatched junction bases: 12. The CDR3 contains 17 residues. The DNA of the CDR3 is TGTGCCAGCAGTTTATTTAGGGGACAGCAGTCTACCTATGGCTACACCTTC. It codes for CASSLFRGQQSTYGYTF.

This clone was seen once. The rearrangement links TRBV7-2 to TRBJ2-1; the D gene is possibly TRBD1 (6 bases). Trimming took off 3 bases at V and 3 bases at J, with 12 bases between the two ends. CDR1 is SGHTA, CDR2 FQGNSA, per germline. The CDR3 is made up of 15 amino acids. Here the CDR3 reads CASSFRQGNYNEQFF. As DNA, the CDR3 is TGTGCCAGCAGCTTTAGGCAGGGGAACTACAATGAGCAGTTCTTC.

The chain is built from TRBV5-4 and TRBJ2-3, with D unresolved. This CDR3 is 16 amino acids long. The germline V and J ends were trimmed by 4 bases and 2 bases, with 17 bases remaining between them. Germline CDR1 reads SGHNT; CDR2 reads YYREEE (reference sequence). The CDR3 bases are TGTGCCAGCAGCCAACCTGACTTGACCACCACAGATACGCAGTATTTT. It yields the protein CASSQPDLTTTDTQYF. The entire variable domain, with the rest obtained from reference TRBV5-4 and TRBJ2-3, is as follows: ETGVTQSPTHLIKTRGQQVTLRCSSQSGHNTVSWYQQALGQGPQFIFQYYREEENGRGNFPPRFSGLQFPNYSSELNVNALELDDSALYLCASSQPDLTTTDTQYFGPGTRLTVL.

J is TRBJ2-7 and V is TRBV7-8; 11 nucleotides agree with TRBD2. Germline CDR1 is SGHVS and CDR2 is FQNEAQ. V trimming: 5 bases; J trimming: 0 bases; junction bases outside the gene matches: 18. The CDR3 is made up of 20 amino acids. Written as DNA, the CDR3 is TGTGCCAGCAGCATAGACAGGATTGGGCTAGCGGGAGGCCTCTCCTACGAGCAGTACTTC. It translates to CASSIDRIGLAGGLSYEQYF.

This chain joins TRBV9 and TRBJ2-1, with 13 bases lining up with TRBD2. V was pared by 0 bases and J by 9 bases, with 12 bases of the junction left unmatched. The CDR3 is 18 residues long. Per the germline V gene, CDR1 is SGDLS and CDR2 is YYNGEE. The CDR3 is CASSVGSRLAGGLGEQFF. In DNA form, the CDR3 reads TGTGCCAGCAGCGTAGGGTCCCGACTAGCGGGAGGCCTTGGTGAGCAGTTCTTC. The full variable domain, with the rest looked up from reference TRBV9 and TRBJ2-1, is DSGVTQTPKHLITATGQRVTLRCSPRSGDLSVYWYQQSLDQGLQFLIQYYNGEERAKGNILERFSAQQFPDLHSELNLSSLELGDSALYFCASSVGSRLAGGLGEQFFGPGTRLTVL.

The rearrangement uses TRBV18 and TRBJ2-1; 7 bases agree with TRBD2. This CDR3 has 15 residues. Germline trimming cut 3 bases from V and 7 bases from J; bases unmatched to any gene: 9. Germline lookup yields CDR1 KGHSH and CDR2 LQKENI. The DNA for the CDR3 is TGTGCCAGCTCACCGAAAGCGGGAAGGGTTAATGAGCAGTTCTTC. Protein: CASSPKAGRVNEQFF.

This chain links TRBV28 with TRBJ2-3; D is ambiguous. Germline CDR1 is MDHEN and CDR2 is SYDVKM. The CDR3 extends over 13 amino acids. The V gene lost 6 bases and the J gene lost 2 bases, with 9 bases spanning the gap. DNA of the CDR3: TGTGCCAGCAGCTCCGTAACCACAGATACGCAGTATTTT. Residues: CASSSVTTDTQYF.

The chain uses TRBV23-1 and TRBJ2-5; 7 bases are a match to TRBD1. TRBV23-1 is identified as an open reading frame with a role that is uncertain. Trimming at V came to 0 bases and at J to 9 bases, leaving 10 bases not matched to a gene. The CDR3 contains 15 residues. The chain's CDR3 is CASSQSQQGHWAQYF. The CDR3 coding sequence is TGCGCCAGCAGTCAATCACAACAGGGGCATTGGGCCCAGTACTTC.

This rearrangement joins TRBV7-9 to TRBJ2-7; unclear D gene. Between the trimmed V and J ends, which lost 5 bases and 1 base, there was a span of 12 bases. This CDR3 is 14 amino acids long. Germline V gene sequence: CDR1 SEHNR, CDR2 FQNEAQ (reference sequence). The CDR3 coding sequence is TGTGCCAGCAGCCAATCGACATATTCCTACGAGCAGTACTTC. Amino acids: CASSQSTYSYEQYF.

The chain uses TRBV15 and TRBJ2-2; tentatively, D is TRBD1 or TRBD2 (5 bases each). The germline CDR1 and CDR2 sequences are LNHNV and YYDKDF (reference sequence). Between the trimmed V and J ends, which lost 0 bases and 7 bases, there was a span of 9 bases. There are 14 residues in the CDR3. The chain's CDR3 is CATSRDRGVGELFF. CDR3 DNA sequence: TGTGCCACCAGCAGAGATAGAGGGGTCGGGGAGCTGTTTTTT.

This chain links TRBV11-2 with TRBJ2-4; unclear D gene. Germline V gene data show CDR1 as SGHAT and CDR2 as FQNNGV. V was trimmed by 4 bases and J by 2 bases, leaving 9 bases between them. This CDR3 comprises 14 residues. The CDR3 coding sequence is TGTGCCAGCAGCTCAAGTAGGTCCAAAAACATTCAGTACTTC. As protein: CASSSSRSKNIQYF.

CDR3 in amino acids: CASSSRQGSYNEQFF. CDR3 DNA: TGTGCCAGCAGCTCCCGACAGGGCTCCTACAATGAGCAGTTCTTC. The rearrangement joins TRBV11-3 to TRBJ2-1, with 7 bases that match TRBD1. Germline CDR1 is SGHNT and CDR2 is YENEEA. CDR3 length equals 15 residues. Trimming removed 4 bases from V and 0 bases from J; junction bases left unmatched: 3.

The V gene is TRBV7-2, the J gene TRBJ2-3, with D maybe TRBD2 (6 bases). V shed 5 bases and J shed 0 bases, with 15 bases lying between them. Germline CDR1 is SGHTA and CDR2 is FQGNSA. This CDR3 region has 16 residues. In nucleotides, the CDR3 is TGTGCCAGCAGCGATCTAGCGAGGACTAGCACAGATACGCAGTATTTT. Protein: CASSDLARTSTDTQYF.

The chain employs TRBV7-8 and TRBJ2-7; no definite D call. Germline loops: CDR1 SGHVS, CDR2 FQNEAQ. Trimming took 1 base from V and 3 from J, leaving 16 bases between them. The CDR3 has 16 amino acids. For the CDR3, the DNA is TGTGCCAGCAGCTTAGGGTTCGGTCCGGGCGACTACGAGCAGTACTTC. Residues: CASSLGFGPGDYEQYF. The entire variable domain, with the rest obtained from reference TRBV7-8 and TRBJ2-7, is as follows: GAGVSQSPRYKVAKRGQDVALRCDPISGHVSLFWYQQALGQGPEFLTYFQNEAQLDKSGLPSDRFFAERPEGSVSTLKIQRTQQEDSAVYLCASSLGFGPGDYEQYFGPGTRLTVT.